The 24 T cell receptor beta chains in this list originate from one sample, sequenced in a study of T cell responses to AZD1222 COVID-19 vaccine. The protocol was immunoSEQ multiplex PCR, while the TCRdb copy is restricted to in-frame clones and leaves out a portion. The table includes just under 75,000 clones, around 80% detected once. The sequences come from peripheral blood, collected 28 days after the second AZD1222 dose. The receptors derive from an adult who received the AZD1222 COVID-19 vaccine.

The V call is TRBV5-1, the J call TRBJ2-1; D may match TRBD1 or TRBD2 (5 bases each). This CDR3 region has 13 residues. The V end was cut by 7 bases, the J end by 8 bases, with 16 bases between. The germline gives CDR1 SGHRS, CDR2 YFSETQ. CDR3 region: CASYPTGGDEQFF. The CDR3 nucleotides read TGCGCCAGCTATCCAACTGGGGGTGATGAGCAGTTCTTC.

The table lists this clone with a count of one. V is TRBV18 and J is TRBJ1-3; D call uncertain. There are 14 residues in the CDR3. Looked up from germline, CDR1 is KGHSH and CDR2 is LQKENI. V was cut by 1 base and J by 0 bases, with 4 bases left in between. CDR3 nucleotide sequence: TGTGCCAGCTCACCACAGCGCTCTGGAAACACCATATATTTT. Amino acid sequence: CASSPQRSGNTIYF. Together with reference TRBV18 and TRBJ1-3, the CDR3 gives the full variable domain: NAGVMQNPRHLVRRRGQEARLRCSPMKGHSHVYWYRQLPEEGLKFMVYLQKENIIDESGMPKERFSAEFPKEGPSILRIQQVVRGDSAAYFCASSPQRSGNTIYFGEGSWLTVV.

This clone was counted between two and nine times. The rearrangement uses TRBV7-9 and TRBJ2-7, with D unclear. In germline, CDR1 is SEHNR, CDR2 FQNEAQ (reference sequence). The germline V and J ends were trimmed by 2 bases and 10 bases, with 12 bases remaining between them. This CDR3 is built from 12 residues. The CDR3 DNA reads TGTGCCAGCAGCTTAATATTATATGAACAGTACTTC. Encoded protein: CASSLILYEQYF.

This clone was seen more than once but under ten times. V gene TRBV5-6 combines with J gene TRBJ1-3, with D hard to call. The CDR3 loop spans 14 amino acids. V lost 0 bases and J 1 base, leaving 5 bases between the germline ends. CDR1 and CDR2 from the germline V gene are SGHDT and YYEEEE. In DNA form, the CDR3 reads TGTGCCAGCAGCTTGGATGCTTCTGGAAACACCATATATTTT. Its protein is CASSLDASGNTIYF.

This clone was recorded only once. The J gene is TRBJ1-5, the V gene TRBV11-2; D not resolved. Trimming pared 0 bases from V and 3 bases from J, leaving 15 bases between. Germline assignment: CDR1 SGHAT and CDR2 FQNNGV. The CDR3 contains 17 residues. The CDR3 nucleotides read TGTGCCAGCAGCTTAGATGGAAGCGGCGGACTCAATCAGCCCCAGCATTTT. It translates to CASSLDGSGGLNQPQHF.

DNA for the CDR3: TGTGCCAGCTCAACTCCCCCCGGGGAGCTGTTTTTT. This sequence encodes CASSTPPGELFF. This rearrangement joins TRBV18 to TRBJ2-2; D is unresolved. The CDR3 runs 12 residues. The germline V gene has CDR1 KGHSH and CDR2 LQKENI. The germline V and J ends were trimmed by 5 bases and 6 bases, with 7 bases remaining between them. The full variable domain, rest sourced from reference TRBV18 and TRBJ2-2, is NAGVMQNPRHLVRRRGQEARLRCSPMKGHSHVYWYRQLPEEGLKFMVYLQKENIIDESGMPKERFSAEFPKEGPSILRIQQVVRGDSAAYFCASSTPPGELFFGEGSRLTVL.

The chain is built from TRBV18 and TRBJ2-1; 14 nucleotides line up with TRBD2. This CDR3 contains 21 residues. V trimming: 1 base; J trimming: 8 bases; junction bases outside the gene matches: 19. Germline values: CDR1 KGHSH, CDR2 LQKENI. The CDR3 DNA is TGTGCCAGCTCACCACTATCCCCCGGGACTAGCGGGAGTTCCGTAGTTGATGAGCAGTTCTTC. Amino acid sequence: CASSPLSPGTSGSSVVDEQFF. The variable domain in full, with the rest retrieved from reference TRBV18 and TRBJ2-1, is NAGVMQNPRHLVRRRGQEARLRCSPMKGHSHVYWYRQLPEEGLKFMVYLQKENIIDESGMPKERFSAEFPKEGPSILRIQQVVRGDSAAYFCASSPLSPGTSGSSVVDEQFFGPGTRLTVL.

The CDR3: CASSQGTGSSYNEQFF. For the CDR3, the DNA is TGTGCCAGTAGCCAAGGGACGGGGAGCTCCTACAATGAGCAGTTCTTC. The rearrangement links TRBV19 to TRBJ2-1, with D perhaps assigned TRBD1 or TRBD2 (5 bases each). Trimming took off 6 bases at V and 0 bases at J, with 15 bases between the two ends. Germline assignment: CDR1 LNHDA and CDR2 SQIVND (reference sequence). This CDR3 has 16 residues.

The CDR3 sequence is CASRGTGRAPQHF. The CDR3 bases are TGTGCCAGCAGGGGGACAGGGCGGGCGCCCCAGCATTTT. The rearrangement uses TRBV12-3 or TRBV12-4 and TRBJ1-5, with 9 positions matching TRBD1. The CDR3 runs 13 residues. Trimming removed 6 bases from V and 9 bases from J; junction bases left unmatched: 6.

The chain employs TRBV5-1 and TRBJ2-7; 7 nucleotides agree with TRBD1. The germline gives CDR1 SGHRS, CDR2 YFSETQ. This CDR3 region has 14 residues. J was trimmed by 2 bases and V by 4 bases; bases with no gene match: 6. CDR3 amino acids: CASSEDRRAYEQYF. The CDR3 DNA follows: TGCGCCAGCAGCGAGGACAGGCGCGCCTACGAGCAGTACTTC.

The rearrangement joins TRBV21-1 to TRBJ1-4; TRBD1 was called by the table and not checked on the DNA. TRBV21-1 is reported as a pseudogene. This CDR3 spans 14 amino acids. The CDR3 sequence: CASSRGQGGRKLFF. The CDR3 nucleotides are TGTGCCAGCAGCCGCGGACAGGGGGGCCGAAAACTGTTTTTT.

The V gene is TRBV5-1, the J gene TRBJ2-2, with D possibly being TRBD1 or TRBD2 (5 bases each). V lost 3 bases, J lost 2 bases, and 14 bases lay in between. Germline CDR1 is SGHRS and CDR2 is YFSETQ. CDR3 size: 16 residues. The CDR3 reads CASSSGLGENTGELFF. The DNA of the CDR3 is TGCGCCAGCAGCTCAGGACTGGGGGAAAACACCGGGGAGCTGTTTTTT. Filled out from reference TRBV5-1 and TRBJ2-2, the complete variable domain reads KAGVTQTPRYLIKTRGQQVTLSCSPISGHRSVSWYQQTPGQGLQFLFEYFSETQRNKGNFPGRFSGRQFSNSRSEMNVSTLELGDSALYLCASSSGLGENTGELFFGEGSRLTVL.

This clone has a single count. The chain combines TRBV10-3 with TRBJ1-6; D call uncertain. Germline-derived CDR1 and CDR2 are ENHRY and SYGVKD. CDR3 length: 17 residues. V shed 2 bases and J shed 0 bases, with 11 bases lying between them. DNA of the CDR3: TGTGCCATCAGTGAGGGCAGCGCGGGCTCCTATAATTCACCCCTCCACTTT. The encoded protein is CAISEGSAGSYNSPLHF.

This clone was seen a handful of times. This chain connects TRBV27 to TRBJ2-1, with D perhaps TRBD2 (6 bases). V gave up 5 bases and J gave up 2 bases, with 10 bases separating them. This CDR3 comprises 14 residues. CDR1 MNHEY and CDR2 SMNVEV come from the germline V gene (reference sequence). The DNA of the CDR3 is TGTGCCAGCAGTGACGGGAGTACCTACAATGAGCAGTTCTTC. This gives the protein CASSDGSTYNEQFF.

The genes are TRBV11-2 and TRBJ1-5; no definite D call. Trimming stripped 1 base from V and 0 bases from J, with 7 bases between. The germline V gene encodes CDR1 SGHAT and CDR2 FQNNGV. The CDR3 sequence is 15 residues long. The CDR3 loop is CASSLGPDSNQPQHF. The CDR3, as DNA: TGTGCCAGCAGCTTAGGCCCAGATAGCAATCAGCCCCAGCATTTT.

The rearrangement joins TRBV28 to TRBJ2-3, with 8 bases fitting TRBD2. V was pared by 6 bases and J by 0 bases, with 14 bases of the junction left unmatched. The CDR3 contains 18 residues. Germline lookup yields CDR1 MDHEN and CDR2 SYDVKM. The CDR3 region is CASRQAKLRGASTDTQYF. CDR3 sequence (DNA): TGTGCCAGCAGACAGGCAAAGCTGCGGGGGGCTAGCACAGATACGCAGTATTTT.

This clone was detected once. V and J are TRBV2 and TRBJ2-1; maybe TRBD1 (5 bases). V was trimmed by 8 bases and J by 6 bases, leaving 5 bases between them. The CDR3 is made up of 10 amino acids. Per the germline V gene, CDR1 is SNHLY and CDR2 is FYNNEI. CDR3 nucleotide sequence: TGTGCCAGCGGGGCCAATGAGCAGTTCTTC. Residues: CASGANEQFF.

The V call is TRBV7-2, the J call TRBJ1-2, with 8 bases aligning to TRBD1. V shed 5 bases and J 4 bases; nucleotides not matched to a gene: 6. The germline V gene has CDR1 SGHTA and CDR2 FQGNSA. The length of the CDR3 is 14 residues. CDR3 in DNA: TGTGCCAGCAGCACAGACAGGGGCCCCTATGGCTACACCTTC. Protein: CASSTDRGPYGYTF.

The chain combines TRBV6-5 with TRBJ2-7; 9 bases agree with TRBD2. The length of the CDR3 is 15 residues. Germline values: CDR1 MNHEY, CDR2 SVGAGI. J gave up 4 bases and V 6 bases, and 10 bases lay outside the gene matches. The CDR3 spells CASRWGTSGSYEQYF. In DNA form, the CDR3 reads TGTGCCAGCAGATGGGGCACTAGCGGGTCGTACGAGCAGTACTTC.

The CDR3 DNA reads as TGTGCCAGCAGACGAGACAGGGGGTCAGAGACCCAGTACTTC. This gives the protein CASRRDRGSETQYF. J is TRBJ2-5 and V is TRBV5-4; 9 bases map to TRBD1. Unmatched junction bases numbered 6, after V lost 5 bases and J lost 4 bases. CDR1 is SGHNT, CDR2 YYREEE, per germline (reference sequence). This CDR3 has 14 residues.

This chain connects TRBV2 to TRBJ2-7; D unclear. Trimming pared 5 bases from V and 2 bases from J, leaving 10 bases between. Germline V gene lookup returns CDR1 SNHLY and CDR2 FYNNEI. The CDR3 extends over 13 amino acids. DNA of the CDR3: TGTGCCAGCAGTTTGGACCCTACCTACGAGCAGTACTTC. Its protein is CASSLDPTYEQYF.

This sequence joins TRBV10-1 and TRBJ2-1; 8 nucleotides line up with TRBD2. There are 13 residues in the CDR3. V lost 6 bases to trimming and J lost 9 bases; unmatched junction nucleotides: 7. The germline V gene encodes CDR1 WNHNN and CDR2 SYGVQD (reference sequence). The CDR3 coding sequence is TGCGCCAGCAGGCGCACTAGCGGAGGTGAGCAGTTCTTC. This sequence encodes CASRRTSGGEQFF.

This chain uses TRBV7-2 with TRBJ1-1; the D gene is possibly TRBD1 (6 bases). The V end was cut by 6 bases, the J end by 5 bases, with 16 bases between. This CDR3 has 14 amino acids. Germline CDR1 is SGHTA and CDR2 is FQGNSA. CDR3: CASSIKGGGTEAFF. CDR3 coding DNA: TGTGCCAGCAGTATAAAAGGGGGAGGTACTGAAGCTTTCTTT.

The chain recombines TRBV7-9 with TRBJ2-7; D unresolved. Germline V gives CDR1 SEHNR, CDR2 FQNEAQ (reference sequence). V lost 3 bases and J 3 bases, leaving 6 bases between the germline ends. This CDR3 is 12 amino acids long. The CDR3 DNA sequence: TGTGCCAGCAGCTTTTCGGGCTACGAGCAGTACTTC. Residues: CASSFSGYEQYF.